The 32 T cell receptor beta chains below were found in one sample sequenced in a study of T-cell reconstitution after alpha-beta-depleted transplantation in children. Unique molecular identifiers were incorporated into the prepared TCRbeta library. A single record per CDR3 protein comes from TCRdb applying MiXCR to the PCR reads. The repertoire holds about 360,000 distinct CDR3 sequences, with about an eighth as singletons. The sequencing here drew on PBMCs, taken from the stem cell graft. These receptors all stem from a human donor who donated a stem cell graft to a child with Fanconi anemia.

V usage is TRBV2 and J usage is TRBJ1-1, with a tentative D call TRBD1 (6 bases). Germline CDR1 is SNHLY and CDR2 is FYNNEI. CDR3 length equals 13 residues. Between the trimmed V and J ends, which lost 7 bases and 2 bases, there was a span of 11 bases. The CDR3 DNA sequence: TGTGCCAGCACGGGGGCGGGAAACACTGAAGCTTTCTTT. It yields the protein CASTGAGNTEAFF.

J is TRBJ2-7 and V is TRBV7-8; D possibly corresponds to TRBD1 (5 bases). V dropped 4 bases and J dropped 1 base, with 14 bases sitting between them. CDR3 length equals 15 residues. Germline V gene sequence: CDR1 SGHVS, CDR2 FQNEAQ. The CDR3 here is CASSSSRVSSYEQYF. The CDR3 DNA sequence: TGTGCCAGCAGCTCCTCCAGGGTGAGTTCCTACGAGCAGTACTTC.

The CDR3 sequence: CSARLTGAYNSPLHF. The CDR3 nucleotides are TGCAGTGCTAGACTGACAGGGGCCTATAATTCACCCCTCCACTTT. This chain connects TRBV20-1 to TRBJ1-6; 8 nucleotides line up with TRBD1. The CDR3 runs 15 residues. The germline V gene encodes CDR1 DFQATT and CDR2 SNEGSKA (reference sequence). V lost 2 bases and J lost 2; bases outside the gene matches: 2.

This clonotype has just a few counts. The chain is built from TRBV5-1 and TRBJ2-6; D gene ambiguous. The CDR3 runs 17 residues. Germline CDR1 and CDR2: SGHRS and YFSETQ. The V and J ends lost 0 bases and 0 bases respectively, with 10 bases between them. The CDR3 bases are TGCGCCAGCAGCTTGGGTCCGACAAACTCTGGGGCCAACGTCCTGACTTTC. Its translation: CASSLGPTNSGANVLTF.

This clonotype was seen ten or more times. V and J are TRBV16 and TRBJ2-7, with 9 bases fitting TRBD1. This CDR3 contains 13 residues. Per germline, CDR1 KGHSY and CDR2 FQNENV. J gave up 7 bases and V 4 bases, and 5 bases lay outside the gene matches. Here the CDR3 reads CASSLQGAREQYF. For the CDR3, the DNA is TGTGCCAGCAGCCTACAGGGGGCGCGGGAGCAGTACTTC.

This sequence joins TRBV20-1 and TRBJ2-1; weak D call: TRBD2 (6 bases). Trimming pared 3 bases from V and 2 bases from J, leaving 8 bases between. Per the germline V gene, CDR1 is DFQATT and CDR2 is SNEGSKA (reference sequence). This CDR3 is built from 13 residues. CDR3 nucleotides: TGCAGTGCTAGGGGGGGTACCTACAATGAGCAGTTCTTC. Its translation: CSARGGTYNEQFF.

This clonotype came up a few times. This chain connects TRBV11-2 to TRBJ1-2, with TRBD1 matching over 8 bases. The CDR3 contains 15 residues. CDR1 is SGHAT and CDR2 is FQNNGV in the germline V gene. J gave up 0 bases and V 5 bases, and 5 bases lay outside the gene matches. CDR3: CASSPRDRPNYGYTF. The DNA for the CDR3 is TGTGCCAGCAGCCCGAGGGACAGGCCTAACTATGGCTACACCTTC.

Only a few counts were recorded for this clonotype. The J gene is TRBJ2-1, the V gene TRBV9, with D possibly called TRBD1 or TRBD2 (6 bases each). Trimming removed 0 bases at V and 8 bases at J, with 15 bases between. This CDR3 has 15 amino acids. Germline lookup yields CDR1 SGDLS and CDR2 YYNGEE. The CDR3 nucleotides are TGTGCCAGCAGCGTAGGAGGCAGGGGAGGCTATGAGCAGTTCTTC. Residues: CASSVGGRGGYEQFF. Drawing the rest from reference TRBV9 and TRBJ2-1, the complete variable domain is DSGVTQTPKHLITATGQRVTLRCSPRSGDLSVYWYQQSLDQGLQFLIQYYNGEERAKGNILERFSAQQFPDLHSELNLSSLELGDSALYFCASSVGGRGGYEQFFGPGTRLTVL.

The sample holds a few counts of this clonotype. The V and J genes are TRBV6-2 or TRBV6-3 and TRBJ1-1; D is undetermined. Trimming shortened V by 0 bases and J by 4 bases, and 9 bases separated the two germline ends. Germline V gene sequence: CDR1 MNHEY, CDR2 SVGEGT. This CDR3 spans 14 amino acids. In DNA, the CDR3 is TGTGCCAGCAGTTACTCCGGGTCTGGCACTGAAGCTTTCTTT. Translation gives CASSYSGSGTEAFF.

This clonotype was recorded many times. The rearrangement joins TRBV27 to TRBJ2-5; the D gene is possibly TRBD1 (6 bases). Germline CDR1 is MNHEY and CDR2 is SMNVEV (reference sequence). V was pared by 5 bases and J by 5 bases, with 21 bases between. The CDR3 totals 16 residues. CDR3 sequence (DNA): TGTGCCAGCAGTCCCCAACTCAGGGGCGTGTGGGAGACCCAGTACTTC. It codes for CASSPQLRGVWETQYF.

The chain combines TRBV29-1 with TRBJ2-1, with TRBD2 matching 14 bases. Germline values: CDR1 SQVTM, CDR2 ANQGSEA. The V segment lost 8 bases and the J segment 8 bases; nucleotides outside the gene matches: 8. The CDR3 sequence is 14 residues long. In nucleotides, the CDR3 is TGCAGCACTTGGACTAGCGGGGGGTTCTATGAGCAGTTCTTC. The encoded protein is CSTWTSGGFYEQFF.

This clonotype was counted between two and nine times. V and J are TRBV9 and TRBJ1-1; perhaps TRBD1 as D (5 bases). Trimming took off 4 bases at V and 5 bases at J, with 15 bases between the two ends. The CDR3 spans 14 residues. The germline V gene encodes CDR1 SGDLS and CDR2 YYNGEE. The CDR3 loop reads CASSNGAFMTEAFF. CDR3 DNA sequence: TGTGCCAGCAGCAACGGGGCCTTCATGACTGAAGCTTTCTTT.

The rearrangement uses TRBV28 and TRBJ2-3, with TRBD2 matching over 11 bases. J was trimmed by 4 bases and V by 4 bases; bases with no gene match: 7. The CDR3 runs 16 residues. CDR1 and CDR2 (germline): MDHEN, SYDVKM. CDR3 region: CASSSPSGGKPDTQYF. CDR3 DNA: TGTGCCAGCAGTTCCCCTAGCGGGGGGAAACCAGATACGCAGTATTTT.

The chain uses TRBV5-1 and TRBJ1-2; no firm D call. The germline V and J ends were trimmed by 3 bases and 5 bases, with 11 bases remaining between them. Germline values: CDR1 SGHRS, CDR2 YFSETQ. There are 13 residues in the CDR3. CDR3 residues: CASSSDIDYGYTF. CDR3 sequence (DNA): TGCGCCAGCAGCTCCGATATCGATTATGGCTACACCTTC.

This clonotype was seen a few times. J is TRBJ1-1 and V is TRBV12-3 or TRBV12-4, with D perhaps matching TRBD1 (6 bases). Trimming removed 7 bases at V and 1 base at J, with 22 bases between. The CDR3 contains 17 residues. In DNA form, the CDR3 reads TGTGCCAGCACCAACGAGGTGGGGGCGGGTGGGAACACTGAAGCTTTCTTT. As protein: CASTNEVGAGGNTEAFF.

This clonotype was seen more than once but under ten times. J is TRBJ1-2 and V is TRBV4-3; a possible D gene is TRBD1 (5 bases). CDR3 length equals 15 residues. CDR1 and CDR2 (germline): LGHNA, YSLEER. The V end lost 1 base, the J end lost 6 bases, and 15 bases lay between the germline ends. DNA of the CDR3: TGCGCCAGCAGCCAAGGTATCAGGGTGGTCGATGGCTACACCTTC. Its protein product is CASSQGIRVVDGYTF.

The chain carries TRBV5-1 and TRBJ2-5; D perhaps matches TRBD2 (5 bases). Trimming took 0 bases from V and 2 from J, leaving 8 bases between them. Germline V gives CDR1 SGHRS, CDR2 YFSETQ. The length of the CDR3 is 14 residues. The CDR3 coding sequence is TGCGCCAGCAGCTTGGCCGGGAAACAAGAGACCCAGTACTTC. This gives the protein CASSLAGKQETQYF.

On this clonotype: Because it lacks the conserved phenylalanine or tryptophan at the end, this CDR3 is likely a read error. The chain is built from TRBV2 and TRBJ1-1; the D is unclear. V lost 0 bases to trimming and J lost 4 bases, with 15 bases between them. This CDR3 region has 16 residues. The germline gives CDR1 SNHLY, CDR2 FYNNEI. This CDR3 reads CASSEAGSGVGTEAFY. The DNA for the CDR3 is TGTGCCAGCAGTGAAGCGGGCTCCGGGGTCGGCACTGAAGCTTTCTAT.

The sample holds a few counts of this clonotype. The chain links TRBV5-1 to TRBJ2-3; TRBD1 matches at 7 bases. CDR3 size: 14 residues. The germline CDR1 and CDR2 sequences are SGHRS and YFSETQ. The V segment lost 4 bases and the J segment 2 bases; nucleotides outside the gene matches: 4. The CDR3 loop is CASSVGQTTDTQYF. The CDR3 coding sequence is TGCGCCAGCAGCGTGGGACAGACCACAGATACGCAGTATTTT.

The genes are TRBV6-1 and TRBJ1-4; a possible D gene is TRBD1 (5 bases). The germline gives CDR1 MNHNS, CDR2 SASEGT. The CDR3 has 14 amino acids. Trimming shortened V by 5 bases and J by 5 bases, and 12 bases separated the two germline ends. The CDR3 DNA reads as TGTGCCAGCAGTCGAGGGACGGTAAATGAAAAACTGTTTTTT. Translation: CASSRGTVNEKLFF.

CDR3 sequence (DNA): TGTGCCACCGCCCTCAGGGGTGAGACCCAGTACTTC. Translated: CATALRGETQYF. This sequence joins TRBV12-3 or TRBV12-4 and TRBJ2-5, with D possibly TRBD1 on 6 matching bases. The CDR3 loop spans 12 amino acids. V lost 10 bases and J 5 bases, leaving 14 bases between the germline ends.

This clonotype was counted a few times. CDR3 protein: CASSLSPGSQTQYF. The CDR3 nucleotides are TGTGCCAGCAGTTTATCTCCCGGTTCGCAGACCCAGTACTTC. This sequence joins TRBV28 and TRBJ2-5, with D unclear. The V gene's germline CDR1 is MDHEN and CDR2 SYDVKM. This CDR3 has 14 amino acids. Deletions cut 1 base from V and 6 bases from J, with 12 bases between.

This clonotype was counted between two and nine times. V is TRBV11-2 and J is TRBJ2-7; D call uncertain. Per germline, CDR1 SGHAT and CDR2 FQNNGV. This CDR3 region has 15 residues. Between the trimmed V and J ends, which lost 5 bases and 7 bases, there was a span of 21 bases. The CDR3 region is CASSRQPGNEWEQYV. CDR3 coding DNA: TGTGCCAGCAGCCGTCAACCTGGTAACGAGTGGGAGCAGTACGTC.

This clonotype was seen more than once but under ten times. The CDR3 spells CASSQVNGELFF. CDR3 sequence (DNA): TGCGCCAGCAGCCAAGTGAACGGGGAGCTGTTTTTT. V usage is TRBV4-1 and J usage is TRBJ2-2; D is ambiguous. The CDR3 totals 12 residues. The V end lost 1 base, the J end lost 7 bases, and 4 bases lay between the germline ends. Germline CDR1 and CDR2: MGHRA and YSYEKL.

This clonotype has at least ten counts. This sequence joins TRBV5-4 and TRBJ1-4; TRBD1 is a possible D gene (5 bases). Germline V CDR1 and CDR2: SGHNT, YYREEE (reference sequence). V lost 4 bases and J lost 10, with 14 bases in between. The CDR3 sequence is 13 residues long. In nucleotides, the CDR3 is TGTGCCAGCAGCGAGGGCGGAAGGGGAAAACTGTTTTTT. Its translation: CASSEGGRGKLFF.

This clonotype occurred a few times. The rearrangement joins TRBV7-9 to TRBJ1-5; D unresolved. The length of the CDR3 is 12 residues. The germline CDR1 and CDR2 sequences are SEHNR and FQNEAQ (reference sequence). V was cut by 3 bases and J by 7 bases, with 7 bases left in between. The CDR3 DNA reads TGTGCCAGCAGCTTCGGATCCCAGCCCCAGCATTTT. Its protein is CASSFGSQPQHF.

This clonotype was recorded a few times. One end of the junction varies from germline; a read error may be responsible. V is TRBV7-7 and J is TRBJ2-3; 10 positions match TRBD2. The germline CDR1 and CDR2 sequences are SSHAT and FNYEAQ (reference sequence). This CDR3 is 16 amino acids long. The CDR3 is CASSLGSAGGQDTQYF. The CDR3 nucleotides read TGTGCTAGCAGCTTAGGTTCAGCGGGGGGGCAAGATACGCAGTATTTT.

This clonotype was seen just once. J is TRBJ2-1 and V is TRBV30; 9 bases are a match to TRBD2. Germline-derived CDR1 and CDR2 are GTSNPN and SVGIG (reference sequence). There are 15 residues in the CDR3. V gave up 0 bases and J gave up 9 bases; unmatched junction bases: 9. Here the CDR3 reads CAWSVLAGGHGEQFF. CDR3 sequence (DNA): TGTGCCTGGAGTGTACTGGCGGGGGGGCATGGTGAGCAGTTCTTC.

The chain couples TRBV7-3 to TRBJ1-1; 8 bases are shared with TRBD1. Germline CDR1 reads SGHTA; CDR2 reads FQGTGA. Losses at the gene ends were 5 bases for V and 4 bases for J; bases not matched to a gene: 6. CDR3 size: 14 residues. The DNA for the CDR3 is TGTGCCAGCAGCGTTAACACAGGGGGCACTGAAGCTTTCTTT. It is translated as CASSVNTGGTEAFF.

This clonotype occurred a few times. This rearrangement joins TRBV3-1 to TRBJ1-2; D is perhaps TRBD1 (5 bases). CDR1 LGHDT and CDR2 YNNKEL come from the germline V gene (reference sequence). Trimming took off 0 bases at V and 5 bases at J, with 16 bases between the two ends. The CDR3 length is 16 residues. This CDR3 reads CASSQDLAGSVYGYTF. In DNA, the CDR3 is TGTGCCAGCAGCCAAGATTTGGCAGGGAGCGTGTATGGCTACACCTTC.

This clonotype was detected only a few times. This chain connects TRBV5-6 to TRBJ2-3, with D uncertain. V lost 0 bases, J lost 5 bases, and 7 bases lay in between. CDR1 and CDR2 (germline): SGHDT, YYEEEE. The CDR3 runs 13 residues. The DNA for the CDR3 is TGTGCCAGCAGCTTGGCCGACGGAGATACGCAGTATTTT. Translated, it gives CASSLADGDTQYF.

Regarding this clonotype: A much bigger clone sits one base away, suggesting this may be a read error. The chain couples TRBV12-3 or TRBV12-4 to TRBJ2-1, with a tentative D call TRBD1 (5 bases). The CDR3 has 14 residues. CDR3 nucleotides: TGTTCCAGCAGTTTTGCAGGGATCGACAATGAGCAGTTCTTC. Protein: CSSSFAGIDNEQFF.